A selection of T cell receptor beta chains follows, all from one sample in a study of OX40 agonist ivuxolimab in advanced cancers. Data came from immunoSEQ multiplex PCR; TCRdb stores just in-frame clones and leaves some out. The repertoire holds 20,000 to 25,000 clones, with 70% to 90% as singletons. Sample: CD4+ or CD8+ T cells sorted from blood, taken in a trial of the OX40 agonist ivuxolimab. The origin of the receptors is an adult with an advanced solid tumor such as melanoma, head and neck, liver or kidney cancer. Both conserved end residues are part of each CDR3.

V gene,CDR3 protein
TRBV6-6,CASSYSRTSLYEQFF
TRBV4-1,CASSQRLAGMGETQYF
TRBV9,CASSAPLAGVRNEQFF
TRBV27,CASRPGGYNTGELFF
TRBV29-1,CSVEGQPGEQYF
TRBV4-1,CASSDRASYNEQFF
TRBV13,CASSLVAEGQFF
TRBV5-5,CASSLESGDTEAFF
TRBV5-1,CASSGGQQTPTGELFF
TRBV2,CASSDGEVGTETQYF
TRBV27,CASSFAGYRTDTQYF
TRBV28,CASRRAGTSGRSEQFF
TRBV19,CASSILPTMANTGELFF
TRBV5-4,CASSPDGTGDTIYF
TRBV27,CARGGGEGAGGRTQETQYF
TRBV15,CATSRDARSSYNEQFF
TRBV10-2,CASRRGEQFF
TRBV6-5,CASSEPNTDTQYF
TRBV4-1,CASSRQTGAAHEQYF
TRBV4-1,CASSHESTRNTDTQYF
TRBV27,CASSLSANSPLHF
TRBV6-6,CASSYLGTETYGYTF
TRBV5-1,CASSRPGQPSYEQYF
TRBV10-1,CASSGTSGTPNEQFF
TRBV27,CASSLSGRAFF
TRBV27,CASSFTTGGFATNEKLFF
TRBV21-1,CASSKVRQPYHLYSGNTIYF
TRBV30,CAWSLNVGGQPQHF
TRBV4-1,CASSQDQGGYNEQFF
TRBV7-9,CASSSRLAGVQETQYF
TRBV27,CASSSGALYEQYF
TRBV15,CATSSMTRAGETQYF
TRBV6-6,CASRYNEQFF
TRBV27,CASSPLQGMDGYTF
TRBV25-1,CASSVRGGEETQYF
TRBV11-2,CASSSSGGDVLNYGYTF
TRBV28,CASRSPRVGPYEQYF
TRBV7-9,CASSPIRDSSYEQYF
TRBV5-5,CASSPWGSNQPQHF
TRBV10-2,CASSELFGDITEAFF
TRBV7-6,CASSLGAGGNYEQYF
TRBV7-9,CASTPLSRASPNNEQFF
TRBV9,CASSAGETEAFF
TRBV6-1,CASSEGGTGYGGYTF
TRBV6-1,CASSSGQGGYEQYF
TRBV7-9,CASSDAVHEQYF
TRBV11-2,CASSLEFSGKGGPTGELFF
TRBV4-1,CASSPGQGSAYEQYF
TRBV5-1,CASSLYRGDFNEQFF
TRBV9,CASSVGGRGGYNEQFF